Listed here is a single T cell receptor (beta chain). The antigen is not known. Produced via immunoSEQ multiplex PCR; TCRdb's table is partial and in-frame only. The sample carries over 110,000 clones, roughly 90% recorded once. This entry belongs to a study of cytotoxic CD8 clonotypes in ibrutinib-treated CLL. Germline V CDR1 and CDR2: SGHTA, FQGNSA. The CDR3 runs 14 residues. J gave up 6 bases and V 2 bases, and 3 bases lay outside the gene matches. General observations from the study: Clonality at baseline surpassed age-matched healthy donors and tracked circulating CD8+ T-cell counts. For progressing versus sustained-remission patients, sampling times were not the same.

This receptor was taken from a human donor with chronic lymphocytic leukemia. The rearrangement uses TRBV7-2 and TRBJ2-2, with 7 bases aligning to TRBD1. This specimen consisted of PBMCs, obtained after 12 months of ibrutinib treatment. The CDR3 loop reads CASSLFQGAGELFF. The CDR3 region has the DNA TGTGCCAGCAGCTTATTCCAGGGGGCCGGGGAGCTGTTTTTT.